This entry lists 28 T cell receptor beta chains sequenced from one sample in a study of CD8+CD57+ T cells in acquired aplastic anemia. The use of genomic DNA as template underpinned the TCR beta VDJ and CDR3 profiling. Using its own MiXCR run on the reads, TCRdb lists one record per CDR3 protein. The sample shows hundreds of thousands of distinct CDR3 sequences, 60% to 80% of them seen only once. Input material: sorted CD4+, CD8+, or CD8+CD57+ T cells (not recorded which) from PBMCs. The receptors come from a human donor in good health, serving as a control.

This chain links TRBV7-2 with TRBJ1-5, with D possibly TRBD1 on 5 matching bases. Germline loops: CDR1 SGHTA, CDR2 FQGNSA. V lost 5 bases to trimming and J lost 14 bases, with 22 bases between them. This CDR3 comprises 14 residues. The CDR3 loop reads CASSLRTIRPYEHF. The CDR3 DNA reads TGTGCCAGCAGCCTTCGGACAATCCGCCCCTACGAGCATTTT.

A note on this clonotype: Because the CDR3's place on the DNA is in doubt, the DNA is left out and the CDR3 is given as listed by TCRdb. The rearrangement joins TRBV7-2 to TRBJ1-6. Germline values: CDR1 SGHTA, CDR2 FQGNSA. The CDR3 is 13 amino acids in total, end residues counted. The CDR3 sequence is CASSLRYEQYFGF.

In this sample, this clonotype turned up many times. Here the CDR3 DNA reads TGTGCCAGCAGCCCTATGATTACAGGGTACTACGAGCAGTACTTC. Translated, it gives CASSPMITGYYEQYF. The V call is TRBV3-1, the J call TRBJ2-7, with D perhaps matching TRBD1 (6 bases). The CDR3 runs to 15 residues. Germline values: CDR1 LGHDT, CDR2 YNNKEL (reference sequence). Trimming cost V 4 bases and J 3 bases, with 16 bases left between them.

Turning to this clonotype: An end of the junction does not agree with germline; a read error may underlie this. The CDR3 DNA reads TGTGCCAGCAGTGCCGATATGGATTACCCCCTCCACTTT. Encoded protein: CASSADMDYPLHF. This chain uses TRBV5-1 with TRBJ1-6; D call uncertain. The germline CDR1 and CDR2 sequences are SGHRS and YFSETQ. The CDR3 covers 13 residues.

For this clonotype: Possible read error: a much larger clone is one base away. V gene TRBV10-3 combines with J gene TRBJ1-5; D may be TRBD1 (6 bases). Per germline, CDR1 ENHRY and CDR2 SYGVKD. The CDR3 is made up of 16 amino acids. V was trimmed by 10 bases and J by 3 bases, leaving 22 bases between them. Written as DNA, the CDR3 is TGTGCCAGCACCCCGAGGGGGGGAGGGTTCAATCAGCCCCAGCATTTT. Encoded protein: CASTPRGGGFNQPQHF.

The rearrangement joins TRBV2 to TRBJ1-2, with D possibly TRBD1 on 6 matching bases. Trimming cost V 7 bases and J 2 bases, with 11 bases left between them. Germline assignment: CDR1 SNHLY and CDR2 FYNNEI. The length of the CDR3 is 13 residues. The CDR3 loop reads CASIGTSNYGYTF. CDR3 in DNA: TGTGCCAGCATAGGGACATCGAACTATGGCTACACCTTC.

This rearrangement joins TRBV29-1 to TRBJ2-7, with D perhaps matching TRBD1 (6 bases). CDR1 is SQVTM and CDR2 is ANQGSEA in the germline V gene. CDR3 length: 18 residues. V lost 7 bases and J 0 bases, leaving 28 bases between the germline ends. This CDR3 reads CSAPLMPTGKLISYEQYF. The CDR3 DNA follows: TGCAGCGCGCCCCTAATGCCAACAGGGAAGCTAATCTCCTACGAGCAGTACTTC.

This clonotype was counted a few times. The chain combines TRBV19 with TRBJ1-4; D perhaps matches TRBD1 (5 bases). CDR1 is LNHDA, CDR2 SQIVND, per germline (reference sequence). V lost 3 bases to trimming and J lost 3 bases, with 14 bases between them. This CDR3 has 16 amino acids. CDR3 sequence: CASSMGGSVANEKLFF. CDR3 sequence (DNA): TGTGCCAGTAGTATGGGGGGGAGCGTGGCTAATGAAAAACTGTTTTTT.

In DNA, the CDR3 is TGCAGTGCTAGGGGGTTTGAATGGCATGAGACCCAGTACTTC. It yields the protein CSARGFEWHETQYF. The rearrangement joins TRBV20-1 to TRBJ2-5; D remains unclear. V lost 3 bases and J lost 5, with 16 bases in between. From germline, CDR1 is DFQATT and CDR2 SNEGSKA (reference sequence). The CDR3 runs 14 residues.

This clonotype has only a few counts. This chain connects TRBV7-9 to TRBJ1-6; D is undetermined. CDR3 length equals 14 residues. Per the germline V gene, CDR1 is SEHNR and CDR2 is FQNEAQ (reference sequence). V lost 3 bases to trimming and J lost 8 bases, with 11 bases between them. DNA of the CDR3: TGTGCCAGCAGCTTGGAACAGCGGGATTCACCCCTCCACTTT. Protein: CASSLEQRDSPLHF.

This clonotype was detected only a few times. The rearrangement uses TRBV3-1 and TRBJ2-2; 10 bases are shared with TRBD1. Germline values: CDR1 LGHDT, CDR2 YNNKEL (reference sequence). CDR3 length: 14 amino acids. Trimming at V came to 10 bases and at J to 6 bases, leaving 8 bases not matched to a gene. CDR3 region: CATRQGASAGELFF. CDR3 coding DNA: TGTGCCACCCGACAGGGGGCGAGTGCCGGGGAGCTGTTTTTT.

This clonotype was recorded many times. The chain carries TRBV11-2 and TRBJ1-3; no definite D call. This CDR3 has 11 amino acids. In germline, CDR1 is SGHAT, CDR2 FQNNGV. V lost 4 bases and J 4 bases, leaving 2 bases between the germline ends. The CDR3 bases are TGTGCCAGCAGCTCGGGAAACACCATATATTTT. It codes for CASSSGNTIYF. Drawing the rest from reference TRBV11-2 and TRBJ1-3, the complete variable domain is EAGVAQSPRYKIIEKRQSVAFWCNPISGHATLYWYQQILGQGPKLLIQFQNNGVVDDSQLPKDRFSAERLKGVDSTLKIQPAKLEDSAVYLCASSSGNTIYFGEGSWLTVV.

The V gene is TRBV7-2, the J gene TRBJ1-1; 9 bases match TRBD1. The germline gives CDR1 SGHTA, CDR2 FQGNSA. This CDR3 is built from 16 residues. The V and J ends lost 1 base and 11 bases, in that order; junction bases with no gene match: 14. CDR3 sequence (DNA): TGTGCCAGCAGCTTAGTCGTGGGACAGGGTCAGCCCCAGGCTTTCTTT. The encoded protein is CASSLVVGQGQPQAFF.

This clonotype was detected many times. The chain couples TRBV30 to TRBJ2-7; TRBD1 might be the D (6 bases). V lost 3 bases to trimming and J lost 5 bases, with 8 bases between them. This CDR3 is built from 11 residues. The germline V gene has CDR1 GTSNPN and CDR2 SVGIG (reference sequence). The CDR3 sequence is CAWRTGDEQYF. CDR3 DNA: TGTGCCTGGAGGACAGGTGACGAGCAGTACTTC.

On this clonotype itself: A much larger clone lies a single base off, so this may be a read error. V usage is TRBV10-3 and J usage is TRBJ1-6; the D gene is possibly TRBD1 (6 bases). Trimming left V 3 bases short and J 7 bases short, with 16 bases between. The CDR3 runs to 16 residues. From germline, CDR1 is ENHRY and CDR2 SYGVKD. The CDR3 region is CAISEGGAIQNSPLHF. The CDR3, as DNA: TGTGCCATCAGTGAAGGGGGGGCTATCCAAAATTCACCCCTCCACTTT.

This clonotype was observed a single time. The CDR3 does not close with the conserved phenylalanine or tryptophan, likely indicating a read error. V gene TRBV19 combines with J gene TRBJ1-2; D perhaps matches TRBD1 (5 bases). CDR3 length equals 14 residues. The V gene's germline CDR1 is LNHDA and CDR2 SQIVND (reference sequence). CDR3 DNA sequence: TGTGCCAGTAGTCTTTACCCCGGGGGGGATGGGTACACCGAA. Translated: CASSLYPGGDGYTE.

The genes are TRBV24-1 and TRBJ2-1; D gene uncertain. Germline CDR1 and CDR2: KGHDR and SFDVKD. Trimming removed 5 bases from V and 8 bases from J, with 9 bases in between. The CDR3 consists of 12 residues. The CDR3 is CATSAPSDEQFF. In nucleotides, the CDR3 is TGTGCCACCAGTGCTCCCTCGGATGAGCAGTTCTTC.

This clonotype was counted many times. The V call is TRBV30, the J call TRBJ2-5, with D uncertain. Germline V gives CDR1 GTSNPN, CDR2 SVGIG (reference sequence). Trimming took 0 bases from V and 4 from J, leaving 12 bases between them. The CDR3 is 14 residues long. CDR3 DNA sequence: TGTGCCTGGAGTGTAACCCCCCTTGGAGAGACCCAGTACTTC. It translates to CAWSVTPLGETQYF.

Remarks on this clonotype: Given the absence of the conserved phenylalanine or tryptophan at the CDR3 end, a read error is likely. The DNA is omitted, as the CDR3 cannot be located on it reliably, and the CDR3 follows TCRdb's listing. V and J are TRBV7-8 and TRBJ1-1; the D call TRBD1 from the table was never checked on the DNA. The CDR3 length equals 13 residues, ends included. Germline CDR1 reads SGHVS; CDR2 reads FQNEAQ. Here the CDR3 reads CASSLEAGKGTWQ.

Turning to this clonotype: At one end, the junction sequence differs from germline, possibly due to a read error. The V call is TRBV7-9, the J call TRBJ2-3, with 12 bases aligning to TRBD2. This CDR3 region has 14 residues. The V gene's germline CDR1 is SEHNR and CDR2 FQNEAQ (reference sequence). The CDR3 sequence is CASSLAGGSDTQYF. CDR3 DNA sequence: TGTGCCAGCAGCCTAGCGGGGGGGTCGGATACGCAGTATTTT.

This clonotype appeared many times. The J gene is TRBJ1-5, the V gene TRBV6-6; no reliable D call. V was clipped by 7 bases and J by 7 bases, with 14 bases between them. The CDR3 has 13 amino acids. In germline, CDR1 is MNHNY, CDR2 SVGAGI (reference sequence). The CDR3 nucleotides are TGTGCCAGCATAAGTCAGAACGCCCAGCCCCAGCATTTT. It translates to CASISQNAQPQHF.

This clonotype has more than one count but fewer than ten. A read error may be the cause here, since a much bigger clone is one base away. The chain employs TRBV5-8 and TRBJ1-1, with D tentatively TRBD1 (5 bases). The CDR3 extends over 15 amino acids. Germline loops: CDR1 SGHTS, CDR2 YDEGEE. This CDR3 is CASSPVGRANTETFF. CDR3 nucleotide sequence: TGTGCCAGCAGCCCGGTGGGACGGGCGAACACTGAAACTTTCTTT.

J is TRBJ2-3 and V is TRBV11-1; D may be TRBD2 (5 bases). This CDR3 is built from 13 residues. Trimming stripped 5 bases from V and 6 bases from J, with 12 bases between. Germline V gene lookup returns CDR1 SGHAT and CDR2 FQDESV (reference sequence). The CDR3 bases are TGTGCCAGCAGCCGGAACGGACTGGATACGCAGTATTTT. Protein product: CASSRNGLDTQYF.

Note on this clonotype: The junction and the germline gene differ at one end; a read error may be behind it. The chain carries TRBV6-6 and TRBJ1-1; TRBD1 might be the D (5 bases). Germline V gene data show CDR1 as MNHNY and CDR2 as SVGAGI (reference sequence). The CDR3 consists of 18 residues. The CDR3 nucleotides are TGTGCCAGCATTAAACCCCAGCCTACGAGCAGGGTAAACACTGAAGCTTCCTTT. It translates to CASIKPQPTSRVNTEASF.

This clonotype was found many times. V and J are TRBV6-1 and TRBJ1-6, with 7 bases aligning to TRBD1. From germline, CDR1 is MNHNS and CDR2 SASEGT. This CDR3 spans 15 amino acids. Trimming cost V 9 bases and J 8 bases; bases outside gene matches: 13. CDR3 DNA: TGTGCCAGTGGAGGGGCGGCCAGGGGGGATTCACCCCTCCACTTT. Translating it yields CASGGAARGDSPLHF.

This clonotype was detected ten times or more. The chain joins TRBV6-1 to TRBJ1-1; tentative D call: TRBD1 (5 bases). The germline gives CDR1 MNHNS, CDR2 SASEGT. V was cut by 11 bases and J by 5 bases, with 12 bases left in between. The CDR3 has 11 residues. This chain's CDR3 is CASARATEAFF. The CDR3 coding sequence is TGTGCCTCTGCCAGGGCTACTGAAGCTTTCTTT.

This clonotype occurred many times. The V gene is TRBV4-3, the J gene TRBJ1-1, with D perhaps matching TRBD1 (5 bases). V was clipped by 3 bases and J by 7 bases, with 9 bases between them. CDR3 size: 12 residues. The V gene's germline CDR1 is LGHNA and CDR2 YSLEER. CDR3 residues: CASSHQGFEAFF. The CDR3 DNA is TGCGCCAGCAGCCACCAGGGCTTTGAAGCTTTCTTT.

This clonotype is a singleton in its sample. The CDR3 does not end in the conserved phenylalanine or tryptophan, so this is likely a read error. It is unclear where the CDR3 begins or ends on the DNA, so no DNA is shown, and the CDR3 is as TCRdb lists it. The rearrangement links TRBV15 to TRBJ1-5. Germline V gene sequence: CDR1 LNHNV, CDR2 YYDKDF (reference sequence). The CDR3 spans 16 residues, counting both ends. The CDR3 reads CASSGSPARANQPHHV.